Listed here are 23 T cell receptor beta chains from one sample, sequenced in a study of T cells in Graves' hyperthyroidism and ophthalmopathy. RNA transcripts served as the template for amplifying TCR beta CDR3 regions. An initial round of RT-PCR targeting the TCR CDR3 relied on the HTBI primer set. A single record per CDR3 protein comes from TCRdb applying MiXCR to the multiplex PCR reads. This sample has roughly 200,000 distinct CDR3 sequences; about 16% occur once, and the top ten carry about 48%. Source material: blood. These receptors were collected from a man aged 35 to 55 with Graves' hyperthyroidism.

In its sample, this clonotype was seen many times. This sequence joins TRBV14 and TRBJ2-1; TRBD1 matches 9 bases. After removal of 4 bases from V and 3 bases from J, the junction contained 4 bases not matched to a gene. CDR1 SGHDN and CDR2 FVKESK come from the germline V gene. CDR3 size: 15 residues. The CDR3 region is CASSRGDRDYNEQFF. CDR3 in DNA: TGTGCCAGCAGCCGGGGGGACAGGGACTACAATGAGCAGTTCTTC.

This rearrangement joins TRBV2 to TRBJ1-1; perhaps TRBD1 as D (5 bases). Trimming took off 3 bases at V and 1 base at J, with 9 bases between the two ends. The germline CDR1 and CDR2 sequences are SNHLY and FYNNEI. The CDR3 length is 14 residues. The CDR3 DNA follows: TGTGCCAGCAGTGAGGGACTGACGAACACTGAAGCTTTCTTT. The encoded protein is CASSEGLTNTEAFF.

The V call is TRBV4-2, the J call TRBJ2-7; D ambiguous. The germline V gene has CDR1 LGHNA and CDR2 YNFKEQ. The CDR3 contains 13 residues. With 1 base removed from V and 3 bases from J, the gap between germline ends came to 7 bases. Here the CDR3 DNA reads TGTGCCAGCAGCCAAGGGGCAGACTACGAGCAGTACTTC. Protein: CASSQGADYEQYF.

This clonotype was picked up a small number of times. V usage is TRBV9 and J usage is TRBJ2-7, with D perhaps matching TRBD1 or TRBD2 (5 bases each). Germline loops: CDR1 SGDLS, CDR2 YYNGEE. Trimming removed 4 bases at V and 0 bases at J, with 11 bases between. The CDR3 runs to 14 residues. CDR3 sequence (DNA): TGTGCCAGCAGCACCAGGGACGGCTCCTACGAGCAGTACTTC. Translating gives CASSTRDGSYEQYF.

This clonotype was seen at least ten times. The chain has TRBV7-2 and TRBJ2-3; 7 nucleotides match TRBD2. Germline CDR1 reads SGHTA; CDR2 reads FQGNSA. J gave up 6 bases and V 1 base, and 1 base lay outside the gene matches. This CDR3 is 13 amino acids long. The CDR3 DNA is TGTGCCAGCAGCTTAGGAGCGGGGGATACGCAGTATTTT. Its translation: CASSLGAGDTQYF.

This clonotype came up many times. The genes are TRBV6-6 and TRBJ2-3; TRBD1 might be the D (6 bases). The germline V and J ends were trimmed by 4 bases and 2 bases, with 7 bases remaining between them. This CDR3 has 13 residues. Germline assignment: CDR1 MNHNY and CDR2 SVGAGI (reference sequence). The CDR3 coding sequence is TGTGCCAGCAGTTGGACAGTCACAGATACGCAGTATTTT. This codes for CASSWTVTDTQYF.

There are many counts of this clonotype. CDR3 DNA sequence: TGTGCCTGGAACAACCGGGACAGGGGGTATGGCTACACCTTC. It is translated as CAWNNRDRGYGYTF. V gene TRBV30 combines with J gene TRBJ1-2; 11 bases map to TRBD1. The CDR3 runs 14 residues. V was clipped by 4 bases and J by 5 bases; unmatched bases: 6. Germline CDR1 reads GTSNPN; CDR2 reads SVGIG (reference sequence).

This clonotype occurred a few times. Its ends do not fully match the called genes, so a read error is possible. The chain recombines TRBV7-7 with TRBJ2-3, with a tentative D call TRBD1 (6 bases). This CDR3 comprises 15 residues. Germline V gives CDR1 SSHAT, CDR2 FNYEAQ (reference sequence). The CDR3 protein is CASSLNRESGDTQYF. The CDR3 nucleotides are TGTGCTAGCAGCTTAAACAGGGAATCGGGAGATACGCAGTATTTT.

This clonotype is medium-sized (0.01 to 0.1%). An end of the junction differs from the germline gene, which may be a read error. The chain has TRBV11-2 and TRBJ2-2; D is perhaps TRBD1 (6 bases). This CDR3 region has 13 residues. In germline, CDR1 is SGHAT, CDR2 FQNNGV. In nucleotides, the CDR3 is TGTGCCAGCAGTTTAGGGGGAACCGGGGAGCTGTTTTTT. This sequence encodes CASSLGGTGELFF.

About this clonotype itself: At one of its ends the junction is not consistent with the germline gene, which may arise from a read error. The chain employs TRBV30 and TRBJ1-1; D gene unclear. CDR3 length: 12 residues. Germline loops: CDR1 GTSNPN, CDR2 SVGIG (reference sequence). In DNA, the CDR3 is TGTGCCTGGAGACGGTTGAACACTGAAGCTTCCTTT. Translating it yields CAWRRLNTEASF.

The chain combines TRBV2 with TRBJ2-3; TRBD2 matches at 8 bases. This CDR3 contains 14 residues. Germline V gene data show CDR1 as SNHLY and CDR2 as FYNNEI. Trimming removed 5 bases from V and 4 bases from J; junction bases left unmatched: 5. The CDR3 bases are TGTGCCAGCAGTTCGGGGGGGGGCGCAGATACGCAGTATTTT. Residues: CASSSGGGADTQYF.

This clonotype has ten or more counts. The rearrangement links TRBV11-1 to TRBJ2-7, with 11 bases aligning to TRBD2. This CDR3 comprises 15 residues. The V gene's germline CDR1 is SGHAT and CDR2 FQDESV (reference sequence). Trimming at V came to 3 bases and at J to 2 bases, leaving 3 bases not matched to a gene. The CDR3 bases are TGTGCCAGCAGCTTTGGACTAGCGGGTACCTACGAGCAGTACTTC. Translating it yields CASSFGLAGTYEQYF.

The V and J genes are TRBV5-1 and TRBJ2-1; a possible D gene is TRBD2 (7 bases). CDR1 SGHRS and CDR2 YFSETQ come from the germline V gene. The CDR3 runs 17 residues. V shed 6 bases and J shed 3 bases, with 22 bases lying between them. CDR3 sequence: CASTPWGLAEVYNEQFF. The CDR3 nucleotides read TGCGCCAGCACCCCCTGGGGGCTAGCGGAAGTCTACAATGAGCAGTTCTTC.

There are a few counts of this clonotype. This chain connects TRBV13 to TRBJ1-5, with D possibly matching TRBD1 (5 bases). V shed 0 bases and J shed 0 bases, with 9 bases lying between them. Germline V gene data show CDR1 as PRHDT and CDR2 as FYEKMQ (reference sequence). The CDR3 runs to 16 residues. CDR3 DNA sequence: TGTGCCAGCAGCTTAGGGGGGGTTTATAGCAATCAGCCCCAGCATTTT. It encodes CASSLGGVYSNQPQHF.

This clonotype came up many times. The rearrangement links TRBV3-1 to TRBJ2-5; 7 bases are a match to TRBD1. The CDR3 totals 14 residues. V dropped 2 bases and J dropped 3; count of bases not matched to a gene: 3. Germline assignment: CDR1 LGHDT and CDR2 YNNKEL (reference sequence). The CDR3 DNA reads as TGTGCCAGCAGCCAACGCACAGGGGAAGAGACCCAGTACTTC. Its protein product is CASSQRTGEETQYF.

This clonotype was detected ten times or more. This chain connects TRBV7-2 to TRBJ2-5, with unresolved D. This CDR3 spans 13 amino acids. Germline V gives CDR1 SGHTA, CDR2 FQGNSA. V was cut by 2 bases and J by 5 bases, with 9 bases left in between. The CDR3 reads CASSLNFVETQYF. CDR3 coding DNA: TGTGCCAGCAGCTTAAACTTCGTCGAGACCCAGTACTTC.

The chain is built from TRBV7-9 and TRBJ2-7, with TRBD1 matching over 7 bases. Trimming cost V 6 bases and J 0 bases; bases outside gene matches: 2. Germline V gives CDR1 SEHNR, CDR2 FQNEAQ (reference sequence). The CDR3 loop spans 13 amino acids. The CDR3 sequence is CASRPGGSYEQYF. The CDR3 DNA sequence: TGTGCCAGCAGACCAGGGGGCTCCTACGAGCAGTACTTC.

This clonotype was picked up many times. The chain joins TRBV28 to TRBJ2-2; maybe TRBD2 (6 bases). Trimming took 6 bases from V and 4 from J, leaving 15 bases between them. This CDR3 has 15 amino acids. Germline CDR1 and CDR2: MDHEN and SYDVKM. CDR3 sequence: CASRWRAMITGELFF. As DNA, the CDR3 is TGTGCCAGCAGATGGAGGGCTATGATCACCGGGGAGCTGTTTTTT.

This clonotype was counted ten times or more. The gene calls are TRBV20-1 and TRBJ2-5, with D perhaps matching TRBD1 or TRBD2 (6 bases each). V lost 4 bases and J lost 4, with 13 bases in between. The length of the CDR3 is 13 residues. The germline gives CDR1 DFQATT, CDR2 SNEGSKA (reference sequence). CDR3 sequence reads: CSAKVRGPETQYF. The CDR3 DNA reads as TGCAGTGCTAAAGTCCGGGGGCCAGAGACCCAGTACTTC.

This chain uses TRBV19 with TRBJ1-1; D is perhaps TRBD1 (6 bases). Germline CDR1 reads LNHDA; CDR2 reads SQIVND (reference sequence). The CDR3 totals 13 residues. V shed 8 bases and J shed 3 bases, with 13 bases lying between them. The CDR3 loop is CASAIQGHTEAFF. The DNA for the CDR3 is TGTGCCAGTGCCATACAGGGTCACACTGAAGCTTTCTTT.

There are many counts of this clonotype. The rearrangement uses TRBV20-1 and TRBJ2-3; tentatively, D is TRBD2 (5 bases). CDR1 and CDR2 (germline): DFQATT, SNEGSKA (reference sequence). This CDR3 comprises 15 residues. V shed 6 bases and J shed 5 bases, with 21 bases lying between them. This CDR3 reads CSAEQTNVFGDTQYF. The DNA for the CDR3 is TGCAGTGCCGAGCAGACTAACGTTTTCGGAGATACGCAGTATTTT.

There are many counts of this clonotype. The CDR3 nucleotides read TGTGCCAGCAGCTTAGAGGGTAGCGGGGGACACGAGCAGTACTTC. Protein: CASSLEGSGGHEQYF. V and J are TRBV7-9 and TRBJ2-7, with 9 bases aligning to TRBD2. Unmatched junction bases numbered 6, after V lost 1 base and J lost 5 bases. Per the germline V gene, CDR1 is SEHNR and CDR2 is FQNEAQ (reference sequence). The CDR3 is made up of 15 amino acids.

This clonotype was seen at least ten times. V is TRBV20-1 and J is TRBJ1-5; 12 bases are shared with TRBD1. The CDR3 length is 15 residues. CDR1 and CDR2 from the germline V gene are DFQATT and SNEGSKA (reference sequence). V lost 4 bases, J lost 7 bases, and 8 bases stayed unmatched. DNA of the CDR3: TGCAGTGCTACTTCCGGGACAGGGGGCAGGCAGCCCCAGCATTTT. Its protein product is CSATSGTGGRQPQHF.